The sequence of this T cell receptor beta chain was determined in a study of blood T cell repertoires in COVID-19. As for the study in general: T cells, B-cell-depleted T cells, or PBMCs supplied cDNA or gDNA.

The repertoire was sequenced with immunoSEQ multiplex PCR; TCRdb's copy has only in-frame clones and lacks some. The table has 53,000 or so clones, roughly 77% seen once. V shed 6 bases, J shed 3 bases, and the junction held 5 bases outside the gene matches. Germline V gene sequence: CDR1 MNHEY, CDR2 SVGAGI. CDR3 length: 15 amino acids. This sequence was found in a man between 65 and 85 years old with active or convalescent COVID-19. The sample comprised peripheral blood. The rearrangement links TRBV6-5 to TRBJ2-2; 9 bases map to TRBD1. In DNA form, the CDR3 reads TGTGCCAGCAGGCGGACAGGGGCGGACACCGGGGAGCTGTTTTTT. Protein: CASRRTGADTGELFF.